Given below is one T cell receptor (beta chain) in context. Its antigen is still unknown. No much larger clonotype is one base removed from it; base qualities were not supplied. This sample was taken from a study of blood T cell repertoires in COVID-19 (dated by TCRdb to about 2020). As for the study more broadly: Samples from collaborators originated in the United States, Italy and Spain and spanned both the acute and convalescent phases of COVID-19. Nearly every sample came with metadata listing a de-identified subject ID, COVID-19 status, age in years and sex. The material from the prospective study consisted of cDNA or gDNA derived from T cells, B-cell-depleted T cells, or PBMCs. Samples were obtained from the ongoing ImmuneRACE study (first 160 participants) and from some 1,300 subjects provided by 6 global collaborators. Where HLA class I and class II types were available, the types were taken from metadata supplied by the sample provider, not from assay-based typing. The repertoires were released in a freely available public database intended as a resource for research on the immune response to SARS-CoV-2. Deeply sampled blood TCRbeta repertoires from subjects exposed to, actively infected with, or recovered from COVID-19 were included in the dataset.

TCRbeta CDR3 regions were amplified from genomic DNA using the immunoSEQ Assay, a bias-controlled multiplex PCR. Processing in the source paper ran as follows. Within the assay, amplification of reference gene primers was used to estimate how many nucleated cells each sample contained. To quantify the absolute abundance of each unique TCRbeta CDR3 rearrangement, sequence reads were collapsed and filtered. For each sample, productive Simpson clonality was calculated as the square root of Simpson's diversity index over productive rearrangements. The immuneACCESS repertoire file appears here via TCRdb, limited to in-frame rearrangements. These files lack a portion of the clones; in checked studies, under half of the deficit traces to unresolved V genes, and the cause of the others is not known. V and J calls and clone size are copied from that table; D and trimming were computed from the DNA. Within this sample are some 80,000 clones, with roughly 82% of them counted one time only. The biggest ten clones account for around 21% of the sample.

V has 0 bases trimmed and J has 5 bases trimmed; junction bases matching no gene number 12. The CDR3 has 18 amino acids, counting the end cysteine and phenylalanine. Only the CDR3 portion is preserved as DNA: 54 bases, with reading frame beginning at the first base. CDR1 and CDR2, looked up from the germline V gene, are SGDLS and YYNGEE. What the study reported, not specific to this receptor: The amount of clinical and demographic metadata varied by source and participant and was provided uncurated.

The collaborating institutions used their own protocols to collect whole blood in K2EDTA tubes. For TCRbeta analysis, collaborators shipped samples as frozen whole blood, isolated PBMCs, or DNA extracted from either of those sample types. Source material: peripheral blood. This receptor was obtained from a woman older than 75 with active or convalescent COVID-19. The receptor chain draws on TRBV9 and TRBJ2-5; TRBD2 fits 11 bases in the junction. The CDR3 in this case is CASSVGSGGAGYGETQYF. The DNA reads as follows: TGTGCCAGCAGCGTAGGTAGCGGGGGGGCCGGCTACGGGGAGACCCAGTACTTC. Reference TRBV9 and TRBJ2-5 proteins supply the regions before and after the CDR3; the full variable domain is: DSGVTQTPKHLITATGQRVTLRCSPRSGDLSVYWYQQSLDQGLQFLIQYYNGEERAKGNILERFSAQQFPDLHSELNLSSLELGDSALYFCASSVGSGGAGYGETQYFGPGTRLLVL.